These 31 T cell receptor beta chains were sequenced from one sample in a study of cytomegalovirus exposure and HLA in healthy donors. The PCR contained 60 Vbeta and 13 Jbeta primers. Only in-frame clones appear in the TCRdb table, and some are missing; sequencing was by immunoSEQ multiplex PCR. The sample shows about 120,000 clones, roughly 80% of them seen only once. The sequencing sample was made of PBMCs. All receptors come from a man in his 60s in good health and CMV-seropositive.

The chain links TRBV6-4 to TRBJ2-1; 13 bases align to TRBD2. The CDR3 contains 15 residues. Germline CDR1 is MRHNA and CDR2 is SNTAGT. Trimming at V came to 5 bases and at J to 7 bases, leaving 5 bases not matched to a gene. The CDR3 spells CASSPLAGGVNEQFF. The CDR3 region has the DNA TGTGCCAGCAGTCCACTAGCGGGAGGGGTAAATGAGCAGTTCTTC.

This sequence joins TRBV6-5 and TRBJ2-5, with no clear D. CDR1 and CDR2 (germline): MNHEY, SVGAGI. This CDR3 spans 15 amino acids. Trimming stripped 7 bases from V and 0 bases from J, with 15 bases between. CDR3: CASIMAGAYQETQYF. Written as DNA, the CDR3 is TGTGCCAGCATTATGGCAGGCGCGTACCAAGAGACCCAGTACTTC.

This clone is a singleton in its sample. The CDR3 loop reads CASSINRVDIQYF. CDR3 sequence (DNA): TGTGCCAGTAGTATCAACAGGGTGGACATTCAGTACTTC. The chain has TRBV19 and TRBJ2-4, with D tentatively TRBD1 (6 bases). The CDR3 extends over 13 amino acids. Between the trimmed V and J ends, which lost 3 bases and 8 bases, there was a span of 11 bases. Germline V gives CDR1 LNHDA, CDR2 SQIVND (reference sequence).

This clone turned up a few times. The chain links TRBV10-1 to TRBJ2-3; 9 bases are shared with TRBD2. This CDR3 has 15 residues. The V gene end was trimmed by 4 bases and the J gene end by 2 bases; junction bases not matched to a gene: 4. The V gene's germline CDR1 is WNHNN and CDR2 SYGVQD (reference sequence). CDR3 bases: TGCGCCAGCAGTGGGAGCGGGGGGACCACAGATACGCAGTATTTT. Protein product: CASSGSGGTTDTQYF.

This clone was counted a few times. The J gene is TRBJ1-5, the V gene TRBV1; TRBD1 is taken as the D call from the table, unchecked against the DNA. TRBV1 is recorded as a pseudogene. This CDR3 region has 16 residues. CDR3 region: CTSSQGKGGYGQPQHF. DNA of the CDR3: TGCACCAGCAGCCAAGGGAAAGGGGGCTACGGTCAGCCCCAGCATTTT.

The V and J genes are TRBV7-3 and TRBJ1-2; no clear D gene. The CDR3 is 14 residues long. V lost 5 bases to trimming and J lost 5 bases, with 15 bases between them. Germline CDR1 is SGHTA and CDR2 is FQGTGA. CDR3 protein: CASSPGSLHYGYTF. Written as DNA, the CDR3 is TGTGCCAGCAGCCCGGGATCCCTCCATTATGGCTACACCTTC. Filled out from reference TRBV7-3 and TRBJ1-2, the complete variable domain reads GAGVSQTPSNKVTEKGKYVELRCDPISGHTALYWYRQSLGQGPEFLIYFQGTGAADDSGLPNDRFFAVRPEGSVSTLKIQRTERGDSAVYLCASSPGSLHYGYTFGSGTRLTVV.

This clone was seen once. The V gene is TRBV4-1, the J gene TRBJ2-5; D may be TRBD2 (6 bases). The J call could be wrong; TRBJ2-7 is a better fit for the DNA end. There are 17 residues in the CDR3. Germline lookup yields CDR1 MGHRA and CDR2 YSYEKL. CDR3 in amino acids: CASSQKVGAGVSYEQYF. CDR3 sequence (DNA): TGCGCCAGCAGCCAAAAAGTAGGAGCGGGTGTCTCCTACGAGCAGTACTTC.

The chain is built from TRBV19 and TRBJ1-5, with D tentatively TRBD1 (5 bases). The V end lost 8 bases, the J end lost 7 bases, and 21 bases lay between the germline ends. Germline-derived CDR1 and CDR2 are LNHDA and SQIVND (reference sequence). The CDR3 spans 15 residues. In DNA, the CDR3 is TGTGCCAGTCGGGAAGTCGGAGGGGCGCGCCAGCCCCAGCATTTT. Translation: CASREVGGARQPQHF.

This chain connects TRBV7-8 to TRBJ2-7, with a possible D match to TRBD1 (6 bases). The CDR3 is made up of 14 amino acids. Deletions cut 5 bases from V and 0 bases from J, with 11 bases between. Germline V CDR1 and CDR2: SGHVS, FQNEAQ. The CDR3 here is CASSGQRSSYEQYF. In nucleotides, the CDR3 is TGTGCCAGCAGCGGACAGAGAAGCTCCTACGAGCAGTACTTC.

The CDR3 nucleotides read TGTGCCAGCAACCCCTCGGGACTGCCCGGGGGGTACGAGCAGTACTTC. Protein product: CASNPSGLPGGYEQYF. The chain is built from TRBV2 and TRBJ2-7; 7 bases line up with TRBD2. Trimming removed 7 bases from V and 4 bases from J; junction bases left unmatched: 16. The CDR3 contains 16 residues. In germline, CDR1 is SNHLY, CDR2 FYNNEI.

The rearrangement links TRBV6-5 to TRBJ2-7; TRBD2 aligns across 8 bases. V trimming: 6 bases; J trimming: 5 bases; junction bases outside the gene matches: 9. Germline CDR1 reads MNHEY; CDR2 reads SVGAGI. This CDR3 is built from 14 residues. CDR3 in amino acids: CASSYSGDDNEQYF. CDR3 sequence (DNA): TGTGCCAGCAGCTATAGCGGGGATGACAACGAGCAGTACTTC.

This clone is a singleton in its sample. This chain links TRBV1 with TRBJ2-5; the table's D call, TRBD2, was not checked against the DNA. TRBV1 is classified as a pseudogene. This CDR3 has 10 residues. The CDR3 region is CIKEEETQYF. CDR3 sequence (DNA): TGCATCAAAGAAGAGGAGACCCAGTACTTC.

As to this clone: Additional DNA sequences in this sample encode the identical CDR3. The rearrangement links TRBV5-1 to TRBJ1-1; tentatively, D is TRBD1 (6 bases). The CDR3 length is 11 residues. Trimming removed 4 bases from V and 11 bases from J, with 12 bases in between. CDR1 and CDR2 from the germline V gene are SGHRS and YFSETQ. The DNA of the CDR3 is TGCGCCAGCAGCCCAGGGGATGGGGCTTTCTTT. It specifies CASSPGDGAFF.

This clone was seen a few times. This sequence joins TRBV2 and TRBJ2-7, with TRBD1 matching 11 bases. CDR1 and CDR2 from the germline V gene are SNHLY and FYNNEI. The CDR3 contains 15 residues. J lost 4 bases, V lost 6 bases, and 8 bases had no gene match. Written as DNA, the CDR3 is TGTGCCAGCAGCCGTAGGGGACAGGGGGAATACGAGCAGTACTTC. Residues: CASSRRGQGEYEQYF.

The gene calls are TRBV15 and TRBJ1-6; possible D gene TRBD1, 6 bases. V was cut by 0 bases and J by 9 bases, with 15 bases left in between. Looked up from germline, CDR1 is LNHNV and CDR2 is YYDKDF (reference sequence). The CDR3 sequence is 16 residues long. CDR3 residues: CATSRDRVQGSSPLHF. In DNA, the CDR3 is TGTGCCACCAGCAGAGATCGGGTACAGGGCAGTTCACCCCTCCACTTT.

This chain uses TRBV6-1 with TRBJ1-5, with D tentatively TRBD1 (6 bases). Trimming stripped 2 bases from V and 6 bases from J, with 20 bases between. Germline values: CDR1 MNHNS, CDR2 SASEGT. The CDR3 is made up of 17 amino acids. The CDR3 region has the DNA TGTGCCAGCAGTGAACAAATAAAAACAGGGCCTGGTCAGCCCCAGCATTTT. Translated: CASSEQIKTGPGQPQHF.

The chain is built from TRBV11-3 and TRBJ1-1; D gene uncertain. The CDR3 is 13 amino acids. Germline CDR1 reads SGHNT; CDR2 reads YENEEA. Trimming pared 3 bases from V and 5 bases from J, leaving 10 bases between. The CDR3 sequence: CASSLEGWTEAFF. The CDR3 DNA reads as TGTGCCAGCAGCTTGGAGGGCTGGACTGAAGCTTTCTTT.

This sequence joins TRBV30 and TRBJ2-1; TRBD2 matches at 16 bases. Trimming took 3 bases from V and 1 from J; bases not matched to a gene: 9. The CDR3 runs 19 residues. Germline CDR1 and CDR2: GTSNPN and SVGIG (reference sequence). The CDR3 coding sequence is TGTGCCTGGAGCGCGGGACTAGCGGGAGGGGGGGGTTCCTACAATGAGCAGTTCTTC. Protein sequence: CAWSAGLAGGGGSYNEQFF. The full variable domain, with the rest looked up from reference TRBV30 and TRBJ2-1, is SQTIHQWPATLVQPVGSPLSLECTVEGTSNPNLYWYRQAAGRGLQLLFYSVGIGQISSEVPQNLSASRPQDRQFILSSKKLLLSDSGFYLCAWSAGLAGGGGSYNEQFFGPGTRLTVL.

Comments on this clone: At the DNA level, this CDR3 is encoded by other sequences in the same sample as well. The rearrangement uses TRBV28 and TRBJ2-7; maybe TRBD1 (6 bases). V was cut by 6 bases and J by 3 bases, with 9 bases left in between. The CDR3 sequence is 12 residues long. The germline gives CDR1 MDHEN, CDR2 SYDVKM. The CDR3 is CASRQTGYEQYF. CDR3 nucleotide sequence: TGTGCCAGCAGGCAGACAGGCTACGAGCAGTACTTC.

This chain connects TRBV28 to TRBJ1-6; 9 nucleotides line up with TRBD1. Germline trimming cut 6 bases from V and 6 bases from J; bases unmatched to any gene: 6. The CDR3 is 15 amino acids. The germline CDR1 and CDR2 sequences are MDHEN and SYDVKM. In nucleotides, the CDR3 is TGTGCCAGCAGAGGACAGGGGACCCCTAATTCACCCCTCCACTTT. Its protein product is CASRGQGTPNSPLHF.

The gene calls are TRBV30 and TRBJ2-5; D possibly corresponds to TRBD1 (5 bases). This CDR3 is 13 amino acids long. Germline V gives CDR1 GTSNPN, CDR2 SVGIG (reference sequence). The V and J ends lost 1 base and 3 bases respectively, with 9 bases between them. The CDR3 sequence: CAWSEEQEETQYF. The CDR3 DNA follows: TGTGCCTGGAGTGAAGAACAGGAAGAGACCCAGTACTTC.

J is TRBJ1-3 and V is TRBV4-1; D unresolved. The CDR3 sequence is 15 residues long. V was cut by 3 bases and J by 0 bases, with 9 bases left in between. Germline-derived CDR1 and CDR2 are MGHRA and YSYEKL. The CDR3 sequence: CASSQGSVSGNTIYF. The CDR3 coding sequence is TGCGCCAGCAGCCAGGGGAGTGTCTCTGGAAACACCATATATTTT.

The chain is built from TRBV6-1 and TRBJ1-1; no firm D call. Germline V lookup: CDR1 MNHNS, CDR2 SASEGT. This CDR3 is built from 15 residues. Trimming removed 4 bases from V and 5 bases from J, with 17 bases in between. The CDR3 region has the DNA TGTGCCAGCAGTGCCCGGCAGGCGGGGAGGACTGAAGCTTTCTTT. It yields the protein CASSARQAGRTEAFF.

The CDR3 DNA reads TGTGCCAGCAGCTTAGGGGGCAGGGCGGGCTCCTACGAGCAGTACTTC. Translation gives CASSLGGRAGSYEQYF. The chain uses TRBV5-4 and TRBJ2-7, with TRBD1 matching over 7 bases. Germline V CDR1 and CDR2: SGHNT, YYREEE (reference sequence). Trimming at V came to 2 bases and at J to 0 bases, leaving 8 bases not matched to a gene. The CDR3 has 16 residues.

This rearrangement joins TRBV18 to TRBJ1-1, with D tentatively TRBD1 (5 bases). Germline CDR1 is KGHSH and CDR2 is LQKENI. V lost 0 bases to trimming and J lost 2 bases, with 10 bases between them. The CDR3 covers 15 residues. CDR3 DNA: TGTGCCAGCTCACCACCGAGCAGGGAAAACACTGAAGCTTTCTTT. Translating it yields CASSPPSRENTEAFF. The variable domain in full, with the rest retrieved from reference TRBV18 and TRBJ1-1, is NAGVMQNPRHLVRRRGQEARLRCSPMKGHSHVYWYRQLPEEGLKFMVYLQKENIIDESGMPKERFSAEFPKEGPSILRIQQVVRGDSAAYFCASSPPSRENTEAFFGQGTRLTVV.

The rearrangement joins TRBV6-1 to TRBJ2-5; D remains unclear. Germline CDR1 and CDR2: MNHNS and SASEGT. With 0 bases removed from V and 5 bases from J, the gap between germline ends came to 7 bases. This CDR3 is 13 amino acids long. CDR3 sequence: CASSEAPRETQYF. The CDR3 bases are TGTGCCAGCAGTGAAGCCCCCAGGGAGACCCAGTACTTC.

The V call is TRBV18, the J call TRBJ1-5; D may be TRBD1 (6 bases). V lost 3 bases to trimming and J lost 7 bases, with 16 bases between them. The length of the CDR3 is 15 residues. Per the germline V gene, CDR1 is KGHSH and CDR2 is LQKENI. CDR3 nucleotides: TGTGCCAGCTCACCGCCGGGGGGGGCTGAACAGCCCCAGCATTTT. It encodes CASSPPGGAEQPQHF.

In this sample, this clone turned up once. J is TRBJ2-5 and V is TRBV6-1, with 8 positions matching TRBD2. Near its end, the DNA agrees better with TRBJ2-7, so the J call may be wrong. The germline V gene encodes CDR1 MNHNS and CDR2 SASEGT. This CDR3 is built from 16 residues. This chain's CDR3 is CASSGRSGRGSYEQYF. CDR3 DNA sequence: TGTGCCAGCAGTGGGAGAAGCGGGAGAGGCTCCTACGAGCAGTACTTC.

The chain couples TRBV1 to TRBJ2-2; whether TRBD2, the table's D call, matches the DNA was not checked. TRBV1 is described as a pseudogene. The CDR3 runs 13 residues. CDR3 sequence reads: CTSSHTQLGELFF. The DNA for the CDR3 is TGCACCAGCAGCCACACCCAACTGGGGGAGCTGTTTTTT.

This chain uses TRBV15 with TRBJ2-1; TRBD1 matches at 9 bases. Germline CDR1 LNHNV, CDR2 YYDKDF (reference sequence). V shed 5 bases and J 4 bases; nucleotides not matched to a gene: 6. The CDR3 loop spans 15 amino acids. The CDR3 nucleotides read TGTGCCACCAGCCTACGGGACAGGGTTTACAATGAGCAGTTCTTC. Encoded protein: CATSLRDRVYNEQFF.

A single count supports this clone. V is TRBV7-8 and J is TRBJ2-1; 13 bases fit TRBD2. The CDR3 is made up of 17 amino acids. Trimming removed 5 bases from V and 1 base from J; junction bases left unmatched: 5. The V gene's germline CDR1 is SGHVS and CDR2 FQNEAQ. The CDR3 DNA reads TGTGCCAGCAGCCTTAGGACTAGCGGGAGTTCCTACAATGAGCAGTTCTTC. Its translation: CASSLRTSGSSYNEQFF. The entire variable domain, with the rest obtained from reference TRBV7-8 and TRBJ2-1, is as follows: GAGVSQSPRYKVAKRGQDVALRCDPISGHVSLFWYQQALGQGPEFLTYFQNEAQLDKSGLPSDRFFAERPEGSVSTLKIQRTQQEDSAVYLCASSLRTSGSSYNEQFFGPGTRLTVL.